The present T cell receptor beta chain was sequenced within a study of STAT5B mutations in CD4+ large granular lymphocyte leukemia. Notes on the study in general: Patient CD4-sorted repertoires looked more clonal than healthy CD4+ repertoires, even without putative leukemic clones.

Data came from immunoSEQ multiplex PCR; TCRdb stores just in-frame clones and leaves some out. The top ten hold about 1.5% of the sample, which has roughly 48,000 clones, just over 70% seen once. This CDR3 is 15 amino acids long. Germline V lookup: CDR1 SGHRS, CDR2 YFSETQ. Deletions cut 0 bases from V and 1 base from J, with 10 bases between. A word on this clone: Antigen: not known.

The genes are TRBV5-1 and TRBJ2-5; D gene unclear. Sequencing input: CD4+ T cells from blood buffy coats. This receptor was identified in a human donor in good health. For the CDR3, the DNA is TGCGCCAGCAGCTTGGGCGGAACGAGCCAAGAGACCCAGTACTTC. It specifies CASSLGGTSQETQYF.